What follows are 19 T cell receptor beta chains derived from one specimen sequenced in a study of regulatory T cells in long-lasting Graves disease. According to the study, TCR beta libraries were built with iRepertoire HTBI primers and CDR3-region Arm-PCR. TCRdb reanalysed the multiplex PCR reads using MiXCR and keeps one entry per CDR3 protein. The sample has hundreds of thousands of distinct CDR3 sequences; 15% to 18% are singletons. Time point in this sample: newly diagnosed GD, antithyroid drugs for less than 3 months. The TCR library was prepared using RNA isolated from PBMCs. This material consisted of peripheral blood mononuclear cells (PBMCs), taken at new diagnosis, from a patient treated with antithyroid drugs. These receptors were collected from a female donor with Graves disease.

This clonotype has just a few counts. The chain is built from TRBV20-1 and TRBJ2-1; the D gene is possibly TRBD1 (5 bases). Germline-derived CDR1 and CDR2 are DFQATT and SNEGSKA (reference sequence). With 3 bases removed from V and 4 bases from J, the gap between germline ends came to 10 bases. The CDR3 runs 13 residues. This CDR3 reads CSARRTQYNEQFF. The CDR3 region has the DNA TGCAGTGCTAGGAGGACACAGTACAATGAGCAGTTCTTC.

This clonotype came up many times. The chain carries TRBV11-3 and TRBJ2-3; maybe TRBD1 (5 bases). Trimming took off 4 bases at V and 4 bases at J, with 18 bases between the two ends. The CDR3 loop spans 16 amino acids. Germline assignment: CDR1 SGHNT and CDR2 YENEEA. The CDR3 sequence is CASSSWTARGADTQYF. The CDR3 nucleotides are TGTGCCAGCAGCTCATGGACGGCAAGGGGCGCAGATACGCAGTATTTT.

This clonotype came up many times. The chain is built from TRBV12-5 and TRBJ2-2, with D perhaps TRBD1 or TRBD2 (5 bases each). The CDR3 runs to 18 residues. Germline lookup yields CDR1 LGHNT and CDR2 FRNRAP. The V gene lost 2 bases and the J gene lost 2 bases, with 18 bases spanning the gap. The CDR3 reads CASGLTTGTDVNTGELFF. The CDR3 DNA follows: TGTGCTAGTGGTTTGACTACCGGGACGGACGTAAACACCGGGGAGCTGTTTTTT.

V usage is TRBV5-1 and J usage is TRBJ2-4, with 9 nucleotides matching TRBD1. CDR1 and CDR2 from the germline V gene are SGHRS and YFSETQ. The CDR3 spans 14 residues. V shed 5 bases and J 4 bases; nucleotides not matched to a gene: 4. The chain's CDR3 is CASSSGQGKNIQYF. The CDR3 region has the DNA TGCGCCAGCAGTTCAGGACAGGGGAAAAACATTCAGTACTTC.

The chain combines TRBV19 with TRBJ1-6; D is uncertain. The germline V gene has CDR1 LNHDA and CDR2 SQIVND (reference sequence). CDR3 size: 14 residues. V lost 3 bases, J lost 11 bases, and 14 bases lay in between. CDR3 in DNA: TGTGCCAGTAGTATTATGCGGTTAAGAGCACCCCTCCACTTT. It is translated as CASSIMRLRAPLHF.

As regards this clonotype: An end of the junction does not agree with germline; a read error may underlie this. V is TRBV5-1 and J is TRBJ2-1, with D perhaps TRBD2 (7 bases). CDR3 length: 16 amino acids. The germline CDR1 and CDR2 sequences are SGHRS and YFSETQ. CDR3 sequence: CASSYLGGGAYNEQLF. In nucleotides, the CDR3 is TGCGCCAGCAGCTACTTGGGGGGGGGCGCCTACAATGAGCAGCTCTTC.

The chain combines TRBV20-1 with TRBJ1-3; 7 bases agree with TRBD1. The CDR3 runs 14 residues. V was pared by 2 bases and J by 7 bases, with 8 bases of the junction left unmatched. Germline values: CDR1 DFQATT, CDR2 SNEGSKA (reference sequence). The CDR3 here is CSARSETGLNTIYF. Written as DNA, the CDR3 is TGCAGTGCTAGATCCGAGACAGGGTTGAACACCATATATTTT.

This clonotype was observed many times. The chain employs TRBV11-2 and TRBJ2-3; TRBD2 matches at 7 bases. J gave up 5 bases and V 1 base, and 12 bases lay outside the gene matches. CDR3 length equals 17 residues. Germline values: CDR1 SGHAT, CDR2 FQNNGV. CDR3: CASSLGWTRTPGDTQYF. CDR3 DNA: TGTGCCAGCAGCTTAGGATGGACTAGAACCCCCGGAGATACGCAGTATTTT.

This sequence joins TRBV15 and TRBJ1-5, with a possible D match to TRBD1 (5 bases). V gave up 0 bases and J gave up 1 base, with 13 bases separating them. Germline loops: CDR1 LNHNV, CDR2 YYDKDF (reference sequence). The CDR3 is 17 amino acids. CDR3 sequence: CATSRDLTGVSNQPQHF. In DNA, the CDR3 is TGTGCCACCAGCAGAGATCTAACAGGAGTCAGCAATCAGCCCCAGCATTTT.

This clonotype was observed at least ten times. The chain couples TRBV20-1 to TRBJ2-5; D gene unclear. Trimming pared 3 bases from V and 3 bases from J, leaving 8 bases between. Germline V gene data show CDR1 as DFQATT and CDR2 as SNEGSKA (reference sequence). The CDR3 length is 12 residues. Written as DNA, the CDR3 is TGCAGTGCTAGCGGCGCTGAAGAGACCCAGTACTTC. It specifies CSASGAEETQYF.

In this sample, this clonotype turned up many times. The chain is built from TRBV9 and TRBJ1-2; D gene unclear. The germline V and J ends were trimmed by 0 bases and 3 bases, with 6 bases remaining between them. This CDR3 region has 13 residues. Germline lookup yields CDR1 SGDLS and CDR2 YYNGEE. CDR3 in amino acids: CASSVGGYYGYTF. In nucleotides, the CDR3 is TGTGCCAGCAGCGTAGGGGGATACTATGGCTACACCTTC.

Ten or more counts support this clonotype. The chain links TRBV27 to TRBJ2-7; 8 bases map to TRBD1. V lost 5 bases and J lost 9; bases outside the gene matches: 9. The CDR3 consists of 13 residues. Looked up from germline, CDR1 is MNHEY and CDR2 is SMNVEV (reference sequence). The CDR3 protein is CASSLGQGARQYF. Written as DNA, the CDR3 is TGTGCCAGCAGTCTTGGACAGGGTGCGAGGCAGTACTTC.

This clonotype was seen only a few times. This chain's CDR3 is CASRPLAGSGDTQYF. CDR3 in DNA: TGTGCCAGCAGACCCCTAGCGGGGAGCGGGGATACGCAGTATTTT. J is TRBJ2-3 and V is TRBV2; 9 bases map to TRBD2. This CDR3 contains 15 residues. V lost 6 bases to trimming and J lost 6 bases; unmatched junction nucleotides: 10. Germline lookup yields CDR1 SNHLY and CDR2 FYNNEI.

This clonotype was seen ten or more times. The CDR3 DNA follows: TGCGCCAGCTCCGGAGGGTCCAATAATTCACCCCTCCACTTT. Protein product: CASSGGSNNSPLHF. The chain uses TRBV5-1 and TRBJ1-6; D unresolved. Germline assignment: CDR1 SGHRS and CDR2 YFSETQ. V was clipped by 7 bases and J by 5 bases, with 13 bases between them. This CDR3 region has 14 residues. The complete variable domain, with remaining parts taken from reference TRBV5-1 and TRBJ1-6, reads KAGVTQTPRYLIKTRGQQVTLSCSPISGHRSVSWYQQTPGQGLQFLFEYFSETQRNKGNFPGRFSGRQFSNSRSEMNVSTLELGDSALYLCASSGGSNNSPLHFGNGTRLTVT.

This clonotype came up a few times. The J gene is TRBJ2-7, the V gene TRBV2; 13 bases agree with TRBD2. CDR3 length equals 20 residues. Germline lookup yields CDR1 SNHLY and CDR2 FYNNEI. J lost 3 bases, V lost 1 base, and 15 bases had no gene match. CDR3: CASSEEASGLAGDPLYEQYF. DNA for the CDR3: TGTGCCAGCAGTGAAGAAGCCTCAGGACTAGCGGGAGACCCACTCTACGAGCAGTACTTC.

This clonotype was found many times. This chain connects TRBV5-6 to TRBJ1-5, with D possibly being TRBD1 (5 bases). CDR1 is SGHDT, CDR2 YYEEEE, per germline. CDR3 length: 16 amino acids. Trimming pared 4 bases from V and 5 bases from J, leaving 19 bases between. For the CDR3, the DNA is TGTGCCAGCAGCCTTTCCCTAGGGGAGTCGTATCAGCCCCAGCATTTT. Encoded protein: CASSLSLGESYQPQHF.

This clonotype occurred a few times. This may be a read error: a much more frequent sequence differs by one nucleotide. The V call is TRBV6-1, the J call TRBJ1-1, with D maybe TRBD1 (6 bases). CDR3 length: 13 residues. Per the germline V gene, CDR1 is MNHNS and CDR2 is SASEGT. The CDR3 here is CVSRQGKNTEAFF. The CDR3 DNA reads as TGTGTCAGCAGGCAGGGGAAGAACACTGAAGCTTTCTTT.

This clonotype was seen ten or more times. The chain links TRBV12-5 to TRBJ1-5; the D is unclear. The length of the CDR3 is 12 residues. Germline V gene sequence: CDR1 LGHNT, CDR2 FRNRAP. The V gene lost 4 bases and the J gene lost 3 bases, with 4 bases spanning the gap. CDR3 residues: CASGSTNQPQHF. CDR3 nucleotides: TGTGCTAGTGGTTCGACCAATCAGCCCCAGCATTTT.

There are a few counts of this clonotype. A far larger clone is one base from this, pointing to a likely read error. This chain's CDR3 is CASSADGMNTKAFF. CDR3 sequence (DNA): TGCGCCAGCAGTGCGGACGGGATGAACACTAAAGCTTTCTTT. The V gene is TRBV10-3, the J gene TRBJ1-1; D is unclear. This CDR3 is 14 amino acids long. Germline CDR1 and CDR2: ENHRY and SYGVKD.